Listed below are T cell receptor beta chains from one sample, sequenced in a study of blood T cell repertoires in COVID-19. The method was immunoSEQ multiplex PCR; TCRdb's version includes in-frame clones alone and lacks a portion of them. Among a few hundred thousand clones listed, over 75% were seen once. The sample taken for sequencing was peripheral blood. These receptors all stem from a human donor in a cohort sampled during active COVID-19. CDR3s include the opening cysteine and the closing phenylalanine or tryptophan. A D gene is named only where the DNA matches it firmly. Expanded clones are given a class, and other clones once, few, many or no size at all.

len | abundance | j_gene | d_gene | v_gene | CDR3nt | CDR3aa
14 | . | TRBJ1-4 | . | TRBV28 | TGTGCCAGCAGTTTAGGGGGGAATAATGAAAAACTGTTTTTT | CASSLGGNNEKLFF
14 | . | TRBJ1-2 | . | TRBV9 | TGTGCCAGCAGCGCCTCCCGGGGGGTCTATGGCTACACCTTC | CASSASRGVYGYTF
11 | . | TRBJ2-7 | . | TRBV10-2 | TGCGCCAGCAAGGACAGCTACGAGCAGTACTTC | CASKDSYEQYF
16 | . | TRBJ1-2 | TRBD1 | TRBV18 | TGTGCCAGCTCACCACCGGGGACAGGGGGCCACTATGGCTACACCTTC | CASSPPGTGGHYGYTF
13 | few | TRBJ1-2 | TRBD1 | TRBV29-1 | TGCAGCGCCGGAACAGGGGCCCTATATGGCTACACCTTC | CSAGTGALYGYTF
15 | many | TRBJ2-2 | . | TRBV3-1/TRBV3-2 | TGTGCCAGCAGCCCCTTTGCACTTAGCGGCCGGGAGCTGTTTTTT | CASSPFALSGRELFF
16 | . | TRBJ2-5 | TRBD2 | TRBV4-2 | TGTGCCAGCAGCCAAGTGGGGACTAGCGGCGAAGAGAGCCAGTACTTC | CASSQVGTSGEESQYF
16 | . | TRBJ2-1 | TRBD2 | TRBV4-1 | TGCGCCAGCAGCCAAGCCGGGGGGGCCCGGGACAATGAGCAGTTCTTC | CASSQAGGARDNEQFF
14 | . | TRBJ2-5 | . | TRBV7-8 | TGTGCCAGCAGCTTAGGGTTACTCGTTGGGACCCAGTACTTC | CASSLGLLVGTQYF
13 | . | TRBJ2-7 | . | TRBV6-5 | TGTGCCAGCAGTTACCCGGGGGTGGAAGAGCAGTACTTC | CASSYPGVEEQYF
14 | . | TRBJ2-7 | TRBD1 | TRBV5-1 | TGCGCCAGCAGCAACCGGGACAGGGGTACCGAGCAGTACTTC | CASSNRDRGTEQYF
11 | . | TRBJ2-1 | TRBD2 | TRBV3-1/TRBV3-2 | TGTGCCAGCAGCCAAAAGACTAGCTTGGTCTTC | CASSQKTSLVF
17 | . | TRBJ1-6 | . | TRBV27 | TGTGCCAGCAGTTTACCTGGACAGCCCGGGCTGGGTTCACCCCTCCACTTT | CASSLPGQPGLGSPLHF
12 | . | TRBJ1-2 | . | TRBV29-1 | TGCAGCGTGGGCAGGGGCGACTATGGCTACACCTTC | CSVGRGDYGYTF
15 | . | TRBJ1-2 | . | TRBV9 | TGTGCCAGCAGCGGAAAAGACGAAGTCCCTAGGGGCTACACCTTC | CASSGKDEVPRGYTF
15 | . | TRBJ2-2 | TRBD1 | TRBV11-1 | TGTGCCAGCAGCCATTGGACAGGGAGCACCGGGGAGCTGTTTTTT | CASSHWTGSTGELFF
13 | . | TRBJ1-2 | TRBD1 | TRBV5-1 | TGCGCCAGCAGCAAGGGGACAGGGATTGGCTACACCTTC | CASSKGTGIGYTF
17 | . | TRBJ2-3 | . | TRBV5-1 | TGCGCCAGCAGCTTGAATCCCGACAGGTGGAGCACAGATACGCAGTATTTT | CASSLNPDRWSTDTQYF
15 | . | TRBJ1-6 | . | TRBV14 | TGTGCCAGCAACCTTGGGGGGGGACGTAATTCACCCCTCCACTTT | CASNLGGGRNSPLHF
13 | . | TRBJ1-2 | . | TRBV6-1 | TGTGCCAGCAGTGAAGTACAGGTGTATGGCTACACCTTC | CASSEVQVYGYTF
16 | . | TRBJ2-6 | . | TRBV15 | TGTGCCACCAGCAGAGATCGGTCCTCTGGGGCCAACGTCCTGACTTTC | CATSRDRSSGANVLTF
15 | few | TRBJ1-1 | TRBD1 | TRBV5-1 | TGCGCCAGCAGCTGGGCCGGGACAGCGAACACTGAAGCTTTCTTT | CASSWAGTANTEAFF
17 | once | TRBJ2-2 | TRBD1 | TRBV7-8 | TGTGCCAGCAGCTGGAGGGGACAGGGGGCGGGCACCGGGGAGCTGTTTTTT | CASSWRGQGAGTGELFF
15 | . | TRBJ1-1 | . | TRBV30 | TGTGCCTGGAGTGTACTGTCTGTCCCCAGGGATGAAGCTTTCTTT | CAWSVLSVPRDEAFF
17 | . | TRBJ1-2 | . | TRBV7-3 | TGTGCCAGCAGCCCCCACTCAACACAGGGACGGACATATGGCTACACCTTC | CASSPHSTQGRTYGYTF
17 | . | TRBJ1-6 | TRBD1 | TRBV5-6 | TGTGCCAGCAGCTTGATCTTGGGACAGGGATTTGATTCACCCCTCCACTTT | CASSLILGQGFDSPLHF
15 | . | TRBJ2-2 | . | TRBV9 | TGTGCCAGCAGCGTATCAGTGGTCGGGTACGGGGAGCTGTTTTTT | CASSVSVVGYGELFF
13 | once | TRBJ2-3 | . | TRBV5-1 | TGCGCCAGCAGCTTGGATAAGCGAGATACGCAGTATTTT | CASSLDKRDTQYF
14 | . | TRBJ1-3 | . | TRBV19 | TGTGCCAGTAGGTTGGGAGGGAGTGGAAACACCATATATTTT | CASRLGGSGNTIYF
14 | . | TRBJ2-7 | TRBD1 | TRBV7-9 | TGTGCCAGCAGCCGGACAGGGGCCAACTACGAGCAGTACTTC | CASSRTGANYEQYF
14 | few | TRBJ2-2 | . | TRBV7-6 | TGTGCCAGCAGCTCCGGGCAGGGCAGCGGGGAGCTGTTTTTT | CASSSGQGSGELFF
15 | . | TRBJ2-3 | TRBD2 | TRBV10-3 | TGTGCCATCAGTGATGCTGGGACTAGCGAAGATACGCAGTATTTT | CAISDAGTSEDTQYF
15 | once | TRBJ1-3 | . | TRBV7-9 | TGTGCCAGCAGCTTCCTACAGCTTTCTGGAAACACCATATATTTT | CASSFLQLSGNTIYF
17 | . | TRBJ2-6 | TRBD1 | TRBV4-2 | TGTGCCAGCAGCCAATCTACAGGGGGAATGGGGGCCAACGTCCTGACTTTC | CASSQSTGGMGANVLTF
15 | . | TRBJ2-3 | TRBD2 | TRBV2 | TGTGCCACCGAGACTAGCGGGGGGGGCACAGATACGCAGTATTTT | CATETSGGGTDTQYF
14 | . | TRBJ2-7 | . | TRBV30 | TGTGCCTGGAGTGTGTTTCAGGGCAGGTACGAGCAGTACTTC | CAWSVFQGRYEQYF
15 | few | TRBJ1-1 | TRBD1 | TRBV6-5 | TGTGCCACGACCCGGGACAGAATTATGAACACTGAAGCTTTCTTT | CATTRDRIMNTEAFF
15 | few | TRBJ1-1 | TRBD1 | TRBV4-2 | TGTGCCAGCAGCCAACATAGGACAGGGAGGACTGAAGCTTTCTTT | CASSQHRTGRTEAFF
11 | few | TRBJ2-1 | . | TRBV6-5 | TGTGCCAGCGGACTGTACAATGAGCAGTTCTTC | CASGLYNEQFF
16 | . | TRBJ2-3 | . | TRBV9 | TGTGCCAGCAGCGTTTCCGGCGGGGCCTCGACAGATACGCAGTATTTT | CASSVSGGASTDTQYF
14 | . | TRBJ2-3 | . | TRBV3-1/TRBV3-2 | TGTGCCAGCAGCCGCAGCGGTAGCACAGATACGCAGTATTTT | CASSRSGSTDTQYF
12 | . | TRBJ2-7 | . | TRBV5-6 | TGTGCCAGCAGCCCTCAGGGGACCGAGCAGTACTTC | CASSPQGTEQYF
15 | . | TRBJ2-6 | . | TRBV5-4 | TGTGCCAGCAGCTCGGAACAGGCTGGGGCCAACGTCCTGACTTTC | CASSSEQAGANVLTF
13 | . | TRBJ1-3 | . | TRBV3-1/TRBV3-2 | TGTGCCAGCAGCCCGTTGACAGGAAACACCATATATTTT | CASSPLTGNTIYF
14 | . | TRBJ1-1 | TRBD1 | TRBV6-6 | TGTGCCAGCAGTTCTATGGGACAGATGACTGAAGCTTTCTTT | CASSSMGQMTEAFF
16 | . | TRBJ1-5 | TRBD1 | TRBV15 | TGTGCCACCAGCAGAGGGGAGGACAGGGGGAATCAGCCCCAGCATTTT | CATSRGEDRGNQPQHF
15 | few | TRBJ2-3 | . | TRBV24-1 | TGTGCCACCAGTGATTTATCCAGGGACACAGATACGCAGTATTTT | CATSDLSRDTDTQYF
13 | . | TRBJ1-2 | . | TRBV5-4 | TGTGCCAGCAGCTTTTCAGAAGGGGTAGGCTACACCTTC | CASSFSEGVGYTF
16 | . | TRBJ1-4 | . | TRBV5-1 | TGCGCCAGCAGCTTAGCTTTGCACAGGCGACGGGAAAAACTGTTTTTT | CASSLALHRRREKLFF